Below are 10 T cell receptor beta chains sequenced from a single sample in a study of T cells after yellow fever vaccination. MiXCR was run by TCRdb on the 5' RACE reads, yielding one entry per CDR3 protein. The data show around 360,000 distinct CDR3 sequences, roughly 12% seen once. The starting material was PBMCs, obtained on the day of the first yellow fever vaccination. The source is a young man who received the YFV17D yellow fever vaccine.

This clonotype has ten or more counts. V and J are TRBV5-1 and TRBJ2-1; possible D gene TRBD1, 5 bases. CDR3 length: 15 residues. Germline V CDR1 and CDR2: SGHRS, YFSETQ. V dropped 3 bases and J dropped 3 bases, with 13 bases sitting between them. The CDR3 sequence is CASSYAGIIYNEQFF. Here the CDR3 DNA reads TGCGCCAGCAGCTATGCAGGGATAATCTACAATGAGCAGTTCTTC.

The CDR3, as DNA: TGCGCCAGCAGCTTGGACAGGGGGTATGCCGGGGAGCTGTTTTTT. Protein product: CASSLDRGYAGELFF. The J gene is TRBJ2-2, the V gene TRBV4-3, with 10 bases identical to TRBD1. The junction had 6 bases not matched to a gene; V was cut back by 5 bases and J by 6 bases. CDR1 and CDR2 from the germline V gene are LGHNA and YSLEER. The CDR3 consists of 15 residues.

The rearrangement uses TRBV7-8 and TRBJ1-5; D perhaps matches TRBD1 (5 bases). Trimming cost V 5 bases and J 6 bases, with 8 bases left between them. Germline V gives CDR1 SGHVS, CDR2 FQNEAQ. This CDR3 comprises 12 residues. This CDR3 is CASSAQGQPQHF. Written as DNA, the CDR3 is TGTGCCAGCAGCGCGCAGGGTCAGCCCCAGCATTTT.

The chain employs TRBV5-1 and TRBJ1-1; D unclear. V was pared by 2 bases and J by 7 bases, with 9 bases between. Germline values: CDR1 SGHRS, CDR2 YFSETQ. This CDR3 has 12 amino acids. In DNA, the CDR3 is TGCGCCAGCAGCTTACCCACGGTTGAAGCTTTCTTT. Translation: CASSLPTVEAFF.

The CDR3 reads CASSYSSGTGLYEQYV. The CDR3 DNA reads TGTGCCAGCAGTTACTCGAGTGGGACAGGGCTCTACGAGCAGTACGTC. The chain carries TRBV6-5 and TRBJ2-7; 9 nucleotides line up with TRBD1. The J segment lost 3 bases and the V segment lost 0 bases, leaving 6 bases of the junction unmatched. Germline V CDR1 and CDR2: MNHEY, SVGAGI. The CDR3 extends over 16 amino acids.

In its sample, this clonotype was seen a few times. The rearrangement links TRBV20-1 to TRBJ2-3; D gene ambiguous. Trimming removed 1 base at V and 4 bases at J, with 9 bases between. Per the germline V gene, CDR1 is DFQATT and CDR2 is SNEGSKA (reference sequence). The CDR3 sequence is 13 residues long. CDR3 loop: CSARATAPDTQYF. CDR3 in DNA: TGCAGTGCTAGAGCCACAGCGCCAGATACGCAGTATTTT.

The table lists this clonotype with a few counts. The chain is built from TRBV5-1 and TRBJ2-1; 15 nucleotides align to TRBD2. Germline assignment: CDR1 SGHRS and CDR2 YFSETQ. Germline trimming cut 4 bases from V and 7 bases from J; bases unmatched to any gene: 6. CDR3 length: 16 residues. Here the CDR3 reads CASSPGLAGGANEQFF. CDR3 bases: TGCGCCAGCAGCCCAGGACTAGCGGGAGGGGCGAATGAGCAGTTCTTC.

This clonotype was seen more than once but under ten times. The chain recombines TRBV4-1 with TRBJ2-4; TRBD2 might be the D (7 bases). This CDR3 region has 17 residues. The V gene's germline CDR1 is MGHRA and CDR2 YSYEKL. The ends were cut back, 4 bases at V and 6 bases at J, with 22 bases in the middle. The CDR3 nucleotides read TGCGCCAGCAGCCCGGCCGGATCTTCAAGGGGGGGAAACATTCAGTACTTC. It encodes CASSPAGSSRGGNIQYF.

The CDR3 is CASSLNAATNEKLFF. CDR3 bases: TGTGCCAGCTCACTGAACGCTGCAACTAATGAAAAACTGTTTTTT. The chain employs TRBV18 and TRBJ1-4; D not certain. The germline V gene has CDR1 KGHSH and CDR2 LQKENI. V was cut by 4 bases and J by 0 bases, with 9 bases left in between. The CDR3 loop spans 15 amino acids.

This clonotype was detected a few times. The DNA for the CDR3 is TGTGCCAGCATTCTGGCTAGCGGGGGTTACAATGAGCAGTTCTTC. Its translation: CASILASGGYNEQFF. This rearrangement joins TRBV2 to TRBJ2-1; 10 bases are shared with TRBD2. The CDR3 spans 15 residues. CDR1 is SNHLY and CDR2 is FYNNEI in the germline V gene. Trimming at V came to 7 bases and at J to 4 bases, leaving 7 bases not matched to a gene.